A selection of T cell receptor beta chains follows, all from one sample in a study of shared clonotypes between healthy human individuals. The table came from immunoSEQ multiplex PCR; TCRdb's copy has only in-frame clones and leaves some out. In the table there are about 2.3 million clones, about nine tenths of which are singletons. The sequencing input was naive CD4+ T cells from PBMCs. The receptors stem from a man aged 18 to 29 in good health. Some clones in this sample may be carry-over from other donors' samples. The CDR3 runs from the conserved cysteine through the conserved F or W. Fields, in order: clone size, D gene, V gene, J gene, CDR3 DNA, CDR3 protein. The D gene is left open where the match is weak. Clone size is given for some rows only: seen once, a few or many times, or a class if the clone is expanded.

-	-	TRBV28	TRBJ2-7	TGTGCCAGCAGTTTATCGCGGGCCGGGGGTAGCGAGCAGTACTTC	CASSLSRAGGSEQYF
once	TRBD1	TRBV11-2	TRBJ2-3	TGTGCCAGCAGCCGCGACAGGGTTGGTACAGATACGCAGTATTTT	CASSRDRVGTDTQYF
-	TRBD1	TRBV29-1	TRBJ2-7	TGCAGCGTTGTCCCCTCCGGGACAGGAACTTACGAGCAGTACTTC	CSVVPSGTGTYEQYF
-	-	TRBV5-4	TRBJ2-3	TGTGCCAGCAGTGGTCTGCGCGGAATCGGCACAGATACGCAGTATTTT	CASSGLRGIGTDTQYF
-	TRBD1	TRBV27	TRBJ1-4	TGTGCCAGCAGCCCAAGGACAGGGACTAATGAAAAACTGTTTTTT	CASSPRTGTNEKLFF
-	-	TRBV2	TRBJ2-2	TGTGCCAGCAGTTGGGACCGCGGAGACACCGGGGAGCTGTTTTTT	CASSWDRGDTGELFF
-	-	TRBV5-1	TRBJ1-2	TGCGCCAGCAGCTTGGCCTCCACGGTTACTGCTGGCTACACCTTC	CASSLASTVTAGYTF
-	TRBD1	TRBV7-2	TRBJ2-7	TGTGCCAGCAGCGCGCAGGGGGCCCTCTACGAGCAGTACTTC	CASSAQGALYEQYF
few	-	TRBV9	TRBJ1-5	TGTGCCAGCAGCGTGGGGAATCAGCCCCAGCATTTT	CASSVGNQPQHF
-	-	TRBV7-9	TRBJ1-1	TGTGCCAGCAGCTTAGCCGGAAACACTGAAGCTTTCTTT	CASSLAGNTEAFF
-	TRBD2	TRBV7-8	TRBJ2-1	TGTGCCAGCAGCCTGACTGCGACTAGCGGAACTTTCGGGCTCAATGAGCAGTTCTTC	CASSLTATSGTFGLNEQFF
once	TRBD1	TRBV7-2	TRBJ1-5	TGTGCTAGCAGCTTAGACAGGGGAGGCAATCAGCCCCAGCATTTT	CASSLDRGGNQPQHF